These 10 T cell receptor beta chains share one sample of origin, sequenced in a study of T-cell reconstitution after alpha-beta-depleted transplantation in children. A TCRbeta library incorporating unique molecular identifiers was prepared. TCRdb ran MiXCR on the PCR reads and lists one entry per CDR3 protein. The table records a few hundred thousand distinct CDR3 sequences, around 15% of them present only once. The sample consisted of PBMCs, mostly from graft donor cells, taken 360 days after TCRalphabeta/CD19-depleted stem cell transplant. The origin of the receptors is a boy in the first two years of life who had a stem cell transplant for Wiskott-Aldrich syndrome, so the T cells may come from the graft donor.

The rearrangement uses TRBV6-5 and TRBJ2-7, with a tentative D call TRBD2 (5 bases). Germline V gene lookup returns CDR1 MNHEY and CDR2 SVGAGI. V lost 2 bases and J 6 bases, leaving 17 bases between the germline ends. The CDR3 is 15 amino acids. This chain's CDR3 is CASSYPLVLEGEQYF. For the CDR3, the DNA is TGTGCCAGCAGTTACCCCCTCGTCTTAGAGGGCGAGCAGTACTTC.

This chain connects TRBV29-1 to TRBJ2-7; 11 bases align to TRBD2. Looked up from germline, CDR1 is SQVTM and CDR2 is ANQGSEA. The CDR3 has 15 amino acids. J gave up 4 bases and V 5 bases, and 10 bases lay outside the gene matches. For the CDR3, the DNA is TGCAGCGTTCATGCTCCCGGGACTAGCGGATACGAGCAGTACTTC. Translation gives CSVHAPGTSGYEQYF.

The chain recombines TRBV4-3 with TRBJ2-7; 10 bases match TRBD2. The CDR3 sequence is 18 residues long. Germline V gene sequence: CDR1 LGHNA, CDR2 YSLEER. Trimming at V came to 0 bases and at J to 1 base, leaving 9 bases not matched to a gene. CDR3 amino acids: CASSQDSWGSGRSYEQYF. Here the CDR3 DNA reads TGCGCCAGCAGCCAAGATTCCTGGGGTAGCGGGAGGTCCTACGAGCAGTACTTC.

This clonotype occurred a few times. This chain links TRBV6-2 or TRBV6-3 with TRBJ2-3; TRBD2 agrees at 9 bases. The length of the CDR3 is 15 residues. Germline V gives CDR1 MNHEY, CDR2 SVGEGT. The J segment lost 2 bases and the V segment lost 7 bases, leaving 7 bases of the junction unmatched. CDR3 sequence reads: CASIRGLAPTDTQYF. Written as DNA, the CDR3 is TGTGCCAGCATTAGAGGACTAGCGCCCACAGATACGCAGTATTTT.

The chain recombines TRBV6-6 with TRBJ2-2; D gene ambiguous. This CDR3 is built from 11 residues. Deletions cut 7 bases from V and 4 bases from J, with 4 bases between. Germline assignment: CDR1 MNHNY and CDR2 SVGAGI (reference sequence). CDR3 in DNA: TGTGCCAGCATTCGCACCGGGGAGCTGTTTTTT. Residues: CASIRTGELFF.

The chain uses TRBV6-1 and TRBJ2-5, with TRBD2 matching over 7 bases. This CDR3 has 15 amino acids. The V and J ends lost 5 bases and 3 bases, in that order; junction bases with no gene match: 9. The germline V gene has CDR1 MNHNS and CDR2 SASEGT. The CDR3 here is CASSRPSLAEETQYF. In DNA form, the CDR3 reads TGTGCCAGCAGTCGACCCTCGCTAGCGGAAGAGACCCAGTACTTC.

Written as DNA, the CDR3 is TGTGCCAGCAGCCCCATGCGGGGCTCCTACAATGAGCAGTTCTTC. It is translated as CASSPMRGSYNEQFF. V is TRBV9 and J is TRBJ2-1; maybe TRBD2 (6 bases). Germline CDR1 is SGDLS and CDR2 is YYNGEE. This CDR3 region has 15 residues. Trimming removed 4 bases at V and 0 bases at J, with 11 bases between. The full variable domain, completed using reference TRBV9 and TRBJ2-1, is DSGVTQTPKHLITATGQRVTLRCSPRSGDLSVYWYQQSLDQGLQFLIQYYNGEERAKGNILERFSAQQFPDLHSELNLSSLELGDSALYFCASSPMRGSYNEQFFGPGTRLTVL.

The sample holds a few counts of this clonotype. The J gene is TRBJ2-1, the V gene TRBV7-2, with D hard to call. CDR1 and CDR2 from the germline V gene are SGHTA and FQGNSA. The CDR3 has 13 residues. Trimming pared 5 bases from V and 7 bases from J, leaving 12 bases between. CDR3 sequence reads: CASSTRVTNEQFF. The CDR3 DNA is TGTGCCAGCAGCACCCGGGTGACTAATGAGCAGTTCTTC.

The chain combines TRBV9 with TRBJ2-1; 9 bases are shared with TRBD2. After removal of 3 bases from V and 7 bases from J, the junction contained 5 bases not matched to a gene. The CDR3 is 14 residues long. In germline, CDR1 is SGDLS, CDR2 YYNGEE. The CDR3 region is CASSATGLANEQFF. The CDR3 DNA follows: TGTGCCAGCAGCGCTACGGGACTAGCAAATGAGCAGTTCTTC.

Remarks on this clonotype: A junction end diverges from the germline sequence, so it may reflect a read error. The gene calls are TRBV12-3 or TRBV12-4 and TRBJ2-1; no clear D. CDR3 length equals 11 residues. CDR3 region: CASSLQAKRIF. The CDR3 DNA is TGTGCCAGCAGTTTACAGGCTAAACGGATCTTC.